The 26 T cell receptor beta chains given below trace back to one sample, sequenced in a study of regulatory T cells in long-lasting Graves disease. Sample time point: newly diagnosed GD, antithyroid drugs for less than 3 months. Extracted PBMC RNA gave rise to the TCR library. Arm-PCR with iRepertoire HTBI primers amplified the CDR3 regions for these TCR beta libraries. MiXCR, run by TCRdb on the multiplex PCR reads, gives a single entry per CDR3 protein. Of roughly 610,000 distinct CDR3 sequences in the sample, 15% to 20% were seen once. This same sample was also part of a study on T cells in Graves' hyperthyroidism and ophthalmopathy.

The material sequenced was peripheral blood mononuclear cells (PBMCs), taken at new diagnosis, from a patient treated with antithyroid drugs. Receptors originate from a man between 18 and 29 years old with Graves disease.

The chain links TRBV11-2 to TRBJ2-7, with D perhaps matching TRBD2 (5 bases). The CDR3 runs to 16 residues. Germline CDR1 reads SGHAT; CDR2 reads FQNNGV. V was cut by 4 bases and J by 4 bases, with 20 bases left in between. Written as DNA, the CDR3 is TGTGCCAGCAGCTCTGTTGGGAGCGGACCGAGTTACGAGCAGTACTTC. It yields the protein CASSSVGSGPSYEQYF. The variable domain in full, completed from reference TRBV11-2 and TRBJ2-7, reads EAGVAQSPRYKIIEKRQSVAFWCNPISGHATLYWYQQILGQGPKLLIQFQNNGVVDDSQLPKDRFSAERLKGVDSTLKIQPAKLEDSAVYLCASSSVGSGPSYEQYFGPGTRLTVT.

The chain has TRBV20-1 and TRBJ2-1; no firm D call. V gave up 3 bases and J gave up 8 bases, with 20 bases separating them. Germline V gene sequence: CDR1 DFQATT, CDR2 SNEGSKA (reference sequence). The length of the CDR3 is 15 residues. CDR3 coding DNA: TGCAGTGCTAGGGACCCCAACCTGGCTGTGGATGAGCAGTTCTTC. It yields the protein CSARDPNLAVDEQFF.

This chain connects TRBV7-9 to TRBJ1-4; no clear D. Germline CDR1 and CDR2: SEHNR and FQNEAQ (reference sequence). The CDR3 covers 14 residues. Trimming cost V 3 bases and J 7 bases, with 12 bases left between them. The CDR3 loop is CASSLGPWGEKLFF. DNA of the CDR3: TGTGCCAGCAGCTTGGGCCCTTGGGGTGAAAAACTGTTTTTT. The full variable domain, in which reference TRBV7-9 and TRBJ1-4 provide the parts outside the CDR3, is DTGVSQNPRHKITKRGQNVTFRCDPISEHNRLYWYRQTLGQGPEFLTYFQNEAQLEKSRLLSDRFSAERPKGSFSTLEIQRTEQGDSAMYLCASSLGPWGEKLFFGSGTQLSVL.

In this sample, this clonotype turned up many times. The chain employs TRBV3-1 and TRBJ2-7, with D unclear. The CDR3 extends over 16 amino acids. Trimming removed 0 bases from V and 4 bases from J, with 16 bases in between. Germline values: CDR1 LGHDT, CDR2 YNNKEL (reference sequence). CDR3 bases: TGTGCCAGCAGCCAAGATCATAGTGGTGGTGGTTACGAGCAGTACTTC. As protein: CASSQDHSGGGYEQYF.

This clonotype has only a few counts. The chain is built from TRBV9 and TRBJ2-3; perhaps TRBD1 as D (6 bases). CDR1 SGDLS and CDR2 YYNGEE come from the germline V gene. V gave up 3 bases and J gave up 6 bases, with 14 bases separating them. CDR3 length equals 14 residues. The CDR3: CASSAEGVGDTQYF. In DNA form, the CDR3 reads TGTGCCAGCAGCGCAGAGGGGGTCGGGGATACGCAGTATTTT.

This clonotype was counted many times. The chain carries TRBV7-3 and TRBJ2-3, with 14 positions matching TRBD2. From germline, CDR1 is SGHTA and CDR2 FQGTGA. V was pared by 5 bases and J by 0 bases, with 13 bases of the junction left unmatched. The CDR3 is made up of 20 amino acids. The CDR3, as DNA: TGTGCCAGCAGCCCGGGACTAGCGGGAGCCTCCCACGCTAGCACAGATACGCAGTATTTT. Its translation is CASSPGLAGASHASTDTQYF.

The rearrangement uses TRBV6-5 and TRBJ2-5; 10 positions agree with TRBD1. CDR3 length: 14 residues. Losses at the gene ends were 4 bases for V and 4 bases for J; bases not matched to a gene: 3. Germline V lookup: CDR1 MNHEY, CDR2 SVGAGI. The CDR3 sequence is CASSWTGGRETQYF. CDR3 coding DNA: TGTGCCAGCAGTTGGACAGGGGGACGAGAGACCCAGTACTTC.

This clonotype was detected ten times or more. The chain uses TRBV3-1 and TRBJ2-1; the match to TRBD1 covers 7 bases. Germline CDR1 and CDR2: LGHDT and YNNKEL (reference sequence). V lost 4 bases to trimming and J lost 12 bases; unmatched junction nucleotides: 15. This CDR3 region has 15 residues. Here the CDR3 DNA reads TGTGCCAGCAGCCCCCGGGACAGAGACAATGACGTGCAGTTCTTC. Translating it yields CASSPRDRDNDVQFF.

This clonotype showed up many times. This chain joins TRBV28 and TRBJ1-5; 9 bases are a match to TRBD1. The CDR3 length is 15 residues. V shed 6 bases and J 0 bases; nucleotides not matched to a gene: 3. Germline-derived CDR1 and CDR2 are MDHEN and SYDVKM. The CDR3 DNA reads as TGTGCCAGCAGAGGGACAGGGTATAGCAATCAGCCCCAGCATTTT. As protein: CASRGTGYSNQPQHF.

This clonotype was seen ten or more times. The chain carries TRBV11-2 and TRBJ2-7, with D maybe TRBD2 (6 bases). This CDR3 is built from 14 residues. V was pared by 5 bases and J by 10 bases, with 21 bases between. Germline V gene data show CDR1 as SGHAT and CDR2 as FQNNGV. As DNA, the CDR3 is TGTGCCAGCAGCCGGGAAGAGGGCGGGGTGATACAGTACTTC. It yields the protein CASSREEGGVIQYF.

Only a few counts were recorded for this clonotype. V is TRBV6-2 or TRBV6-3 and J is TRBJ1-1; D perhaps matches TRBD1 (6 bases). This CDR3 is 19 amino acids long. Germline V gives CDR1 MNHEY, CDR2 SVGEGT. V lost 2 bases and J 1 base, leaving 23 bases between the germline ends. CDR3 amino acids: CASSYPRFGGRGRNTEAFF. As DNA, the CDR3 is TGTGCCAGCAGTTACCCGCGGTTCGGGGGGCGGGGGCGGAACACTGAAGCTTTCTTT.

Ten or more counts support this clonotype. The chain recombines TRBV5-1 with TRBJ2-4, with D possibly matching TRBD2 (5 bases). The length of the CDR3 is 15 residues. Germline CDR1 and CDR2: SGHRS and YFSETQ. Trimming stripped 0 bases from V and 8 bases from J, with 15 bases between. CDR3 in DNA: TGCGCCAGCAGCTTGGAAGCGGAAAGTTGGCACATTCAGTACTTC. This sequence encodes CASSLEAESWHIQYF.

Worth noting for this clonotype: At one end, the junction sequence differs from germline, possibly due to a read error. This chain uses TRBV27 with TRBJ2-3, with D unresolved. The CDR3 covers 15 residues. Germline V lookup: CDR1 MNHEY, CDR2 SMNVEV (reference sequence). The CDR3: CAGSSPGHLGDTQYF. The CDR3 coding sequence is TGTGCCGGCAGTTCACCGGGCCATTTGGGAGATACGCAGTATTTT.

This clonotype was recorded a few times. V is TRBV28 and J is TRBJ2-3; a weak D match, TRBD2 (6 bases). The CDR3 extends over 15 amino acids. Looked up from germline, CDR1 is MDHEN and CDR2 is SYDVKM. Trimming stripped 2 bases from V and 2 bases from J, with 11 bases between. The CDR3 reads CASSLREFFTDTQYF. The CDR3 DNA sequence: TGTGCCAGCAGTTTACGGGAGTTTTTCACAGATACGCAGTATTTT.

This clonotype has ten or more counts. The chain has TRBV2 and TRBJ2-3, with 7 bases aligning to TRBD1. CDR1 and CDR2 (germline): SNHLY, FYNNEI. Unmatched junction bases numbered 7, after V lost 6 bases and J lost 4 bases. The CDR3 is 14 residues long. The CDR3 bases are TGTGCCAGCAGCACCGGGACAGCGGCAGATACGCAGTATTTT. This gives the protein CASSTGTAADTQYF.

This clonotype appeared a few times. The chain joins TRBV7-9 to TRBJ2-2; the D gene could be TRBD1 or TRBD2 (5 bases each). Trimming took 4 bases from V and 6 from J, leaving 12 bases between them. From germline, CDR1 is SEHNR and CDR2 FQNEAQ (reference sequence). The CDR3 totals 14 residues. The CDR3 sequence: CASSSSQGAGELFF. The CDR3 DNA is TGTGCCAGCAGCTCCTCCCAGGGAGCCGGGGAGCTGTTTTTT.

This clonotype was counted ten times or more. The chain uses TRBV2 and TRBJ1-4, with D unclear. Germline assignment: CDR1 SNHLY and CDR2 FYNNEI. V was shortened by 7 bases and J by 3 bases, with 6 bases between the two germline ends. The CDR3 loop spans 12 amino acids. CDR3 in amino acids: CASKSSNEKLFF. CDR3 bases: TGTGCCAGCAAAAGTTCTAATGAAAAACTGTTTTTT.

This clonotype was found many times. The chain uses TRBV27 and TRBJ2-7; D gene ambiguous. The CDR3 consists of 14 residues. CDR1 and CDR2 from the germline V gene are MNHEY and SMNVEV (reference sequence). The V end lost 2 bases, the J end lost 5 bases, and 13 bases lay between the germline ends. CDR3 nucleotides: TGTGCCAGCAGTTTAGGTGTCCTAGACGACGAGCAGTACTTC. Translation gives CASSLGVLDDEQYF.

Ten or more counts support this clonotype. The chain employs TRBV11-2 and TRBJ2-1, with 9 bases fitting TRBD2. The trim removed 5 bases at V and 3 bases at J, leaving 8 bases unmatched. Germline V gives CDR1 SGHAT, CDR2 FQNNGV. There are 16 residues in the CDR3. The CDR3, as DNA: TGTGCCAGCAGCGCAAATAGCGGGAGCGGCTACAATGAGCAGTTCTTC. Its translation is CASSANSGSGYNEQFF.

The J gene is TRBJ1-1, the V gene TRBV10-3, with TRBD1 matching 12 bases. This CDR3 contains 18 residues. V gave up 6 bases and J gave up 4 bases; unmatched junction bases: 15. Per germline, CDR1 ENHRY and CDR2 SYGVKD. CDR3 in amino acids: CAISPGRGTGGFGTEAFF. DNA for the CDR3: TGTGCCATCAGCCCCGGCAGGGGGACAGGGGGCTTCGGCACTGAAGCTTTCTTT.

This clonotype was picked up many times. The V and J genes are TRBV5-1 and TRBJ2-5; 11 bases agree with TRBD2. V was clipped by 7 bases and J by 1 base; unmatched bases: 9. Germline assignment: CDR1 SGHRS and CDR2 YFSETQ. This CDR3 spans 16 amino acids. In DNA form, the CDR3 reads TGCGCCAGCCGGGCCGGGACTAGCGGACCCCAAGAGACCCAGTACTTC. Translating it yields CASRAGTSGPQETQYF.

This clonotype was recorded at least ten times. The gene calls are TRBV12-3 or TRBV12-4 and TRBJ2-1; the match to TRBD1 covers 7 bases. The CDR3 covers 11 residues. V lost 3 bases to trimming and J lost 10 bases; unmatched junction nucleotides: 0. The CDR3 DNA reads TGTGCCAGCAGTTTGACAGGGGAGCAGTTCTTC. Translation gives CASSLTGEQFF.

V gene TRBV27 combines with J gene TRBJ2-1, with TRBD2 identical over 11 bases. V lost 4 bases, J lost 2 bases, and 7 bases stayed unmatched. The CDR3 is made up of 17 amino acids. Germline V gene lookup returns CDR1 MNHEY and CDR2 SMNVEV (reference sequence). The CDR3 DNA sequence: TGTGCCAGCAGTTGGTTAGCGGGAGGGCCAGCCTACAATGAGCAGTTCTTC. It specifies CASSWLAGGPAYNEQFF.

This clonotype showed up just a few times. In DNA, the CDR3 is TGTGCCAGCAGCCCGGAGTGGCAGGGGGCGGATGAAAAACTGTTTTTT. Protein sequence: CASSPEWQGADEKLFF. V usage is TRBV3-1 and J usage is TRBJ1-4, with TRBD1 identical over 8 bases. The CDR3 is 16 amino acids. The trim removed 4 bases at V and 6 bases at J, leaving 10 bases unmatched. Per the germline V gene, CDR1 is LGHDT and CDR2 is YNNKEL (reference sequence).

The V and J genes are TRBV2 and TRBJ1-5; D ambiguous. The CDR3 extends over 12 amino acids. Trimming shortened V by 7 bases and J by 0 bases, and 4 bases separated the two germline ends. CDR1 is SNHLY, CDR2 FYNNEI, per germline. The CDR3 bases are TGTGCCAGCAAGGGTAGCAATCAGCCCCAGCATTTT. Encoded protein: CASKGSNQPQHF.

This clonotype was seen a few times. The rearrangement uses TRBV20-1 and TRBJ1-1; tentative D call: TRBD1 (6 bases). CDR3 size: 17 residues. The ends were cut back, 1 base at V and 6 bases at J, with 24 bases in the middle. The germline V gene has CDR1 DFQATT and CDR2 SNEGSKA (reference sequence). The CDR3 loop is CSARGPFSLPGAAEAFF. In DNA form, the CDR3 reads TGCAGTGCTAGAGGACCTTTCTCCCTCCCAGGGGCGGCTGAAGCTTTCTTT.